These 16 T cell receptor beta chains share one sample of origin, sequenced in a study of spatial heterogeneity in lung cancer. Antigen specificity for these receptors is unknown. TCRdb ran MiXCR on the 5' RACE reads and lists one entry per CDR3 protein. The data hold 4,800 or so distinct CDR3 sequences, with under 9.5% observed a single time. Sample time point: sample taken at primary tumor resection. The study, taken as a whole, reports: The study found that expanded intratumoral alpha and beta TCR counts tracked tumor mutation counts.

The material was lung tumor tissue, obtained at surgery. The receptors originated from a female donor with early-stage non-small cell lung cancer.

This clonotype occurred a few times. The chain has TRBV3-1 and TRBJ1-1; D is undetermined. The CDR3 runs to 14 residues. Germline CDR1 reads LGHDT; CDR2 reads YNNKEL (reference sequence). Trimming shortened V by 1 base and J by 6 bases, and 12 bases separated the two germline ends. CDR3 loop: CASSQAGPLAEAFF. DNA for the CDR3: TGTGCCAGCAGCCAAGCTGGACCCCTCGCTGAAGCTTTCTTT.

The chain couples TRBV28 to TRBJ2-5; 7 positions agree with TRBD2. V was pared by 6 bases and J by 4 bases, with 8 bases of the junction left unmatched. In germline, CDR1 is MDHEN, CDR2 SYDVKM. The CDR3 totals 14 residues. The CDR3 reads CASSPLSGVETQYF. CDR3 in DNA: TGTGCCAGCAGCCCCCTAAGCGGGGTAGAGACCCAGTACTTC.

This clonotype ranks as medium-sized. The chain links TRBV6-1 to TRBJ2-4; TRBD1 is a possible D gene (6 bases). Germline V CDR1 and CDR2: MNHNS, SASEGT. The V end was cut by 5 bases, the J end by 0 bases, with 14 bases between. The CDR3 consists of 16 residues. The CDR3 sequence is CASSPQTGVAKNIQYF. The CDR3 nucleotides read TGTGCCAGCAGTCCCCAGACAGGAGTAGCCAAAAACATTCAGTACTTC.

The chain combines TRBV19 with TRBJ2-5; D possibly matches TRBD1 or TRBD2 (5 bases each). There are 13 residues in the CDR3. Per the germline V gene, CDR1 is LNHDA and CDR2 is SQIVND (reference sequence). Trimming pared 7 bases from V and 3 bases from J, leaving 12 bases between. As DNA, the CDR3 is TGTGCCAGTAACACCGGGGCCGAAGAGACCCAGTACTTC. As protein: CASNTGAEETQYF.

The chain uses TRBV4-1 and TRBJ1-1, with D tentatively TRBD1 (5 bases). CDR1 and CDR2 (germline): MGHRA, YSYEKL. Trimming took 0 bases from V and 0 from J, leaving 8 bases between them. This CDR3 has 15 amino acids. CDR3 sequence reads: CASSQETDMNTEAFF. For the CDR3, the DNA is TGCGCCAGCAGCCAAGAGACAGACATGAACACTGAAGCTTTCTTT.

This clonotype has just a few counts. This chain connects TRBV12-3 or TRBV12-4 to TRBJ2-1; 10 nucleotides match TRBD2. V lost 2 bases, J lost 7 bases, and 5 bases stayed unmatched. The CDR3 has 15 amino acids. The CDR3 sequence: CASSLSGGAENEQFF. The CDR3 region has the DNA TGTGCCAGCAGTTTAAGCGGGGGGGCCGAAAATGAGCAGTTCTTC.

The chain couples TRBV28 to TRBJ1-6; D not certain. Trimming shortened V by 3 bases and J by 9 bases, and 6 bases separated the two germline ends. Germline V gene sequence: CDR1 MDHEN, CDR2 SYDVKM. There are 12 residues in the CDR3. The CDR3 is CASSFLSSPLHF. The CDR3 DNA follows: TGTGCCAGCAGTTTTTTGTCTTCACCCCTCCACTTT.

The chain combines TRBV7-6 with TRBJ2-3, with a tentative D call TRBD1 (6 bases). The CDR3 is 15 amino acids. The germline gives CDR1 SGHVS, CDR2 FNYEAQ. V lost 3 bases, J lost 0 bases, and 10 bases lay in between. The CDR3 DNA reads as TGTGCCAGCAGCTTCGGACAGACGAGCACAGATACGCAGTATTTT. It encodes CASSFGQTSTDTQYF.

The chain has TRBV6-2 or TRBV6-3 and TRBJ1-5; the D is unclear. Germline CDR1 reads MNHEY; CDR2 reads SVGEGT. Trimming left V 1 base short and J 3 bases short, with 7 bases between. This CDR3 contains 14 residues. CDR3 DNA: TGTGCCAGCAGTTACTGGACCGCCAATCAGCCCCAGCATTTT. Translating gives CASSYWTANQPQHF.

This clonotype has just a few counts. This chain links TRBV5-1 with TRBJ2-7; 10 bases line up with TRBD1. The CDR3 totals 15 residues. Germline-derived CDR1 and CDR2 are SGHRS and YFSETQ. With 4 bases clipped from V and 3 bases from J, the junction kept 7 bases outside the gene matches. CDR3 sequence (DNA): TGCGCCAGCAGCCGGGGGACAGGGGAAGACTACGAGCAGTACTTC. This sequence encodes CASSRGTGEDYEQYF.

This clonotype was observed a few times. The V gene is TRBV27, the J gene TRBJ2-7, with a weak D call TRBD2 (5 bases). Per the germline V gene, CDR1 is MNHEY and CDR2 is SMNVEV (reference sequence). Trimming took off 3 bases at V and 0 bases at J, with 12 bases between the two ends. The CDR3 totals 15 residues. The CDR3 sequence is CASSLLPGNSYEQYF. The CDR3 coding sequence is TGTGCCAGCAGTTTGCTCCCGGGGAACTCCTACGAGCAGTACTTC.

The rearrangement joins TRBV16 to TRBJ1-1; 8 bases are a match to TRBD1. V was clipped by 4 bases and J by 11 bases; unmatched bases: 9. Germline V gives CDR1 KGHSY, CDR2 FQNENV. The CDR3 contains 13 residues. The CDR3 spells CASSLDRGGNAFF. DNA of the CDR3: TGTGCCAGCAGCCTAGACAGGGGCGGGAATGCTTTCTTT.

This clonotype has more than one count but fewer than ten. This chain uses TRBV18 with TRBJ2-5; 10 bases map to TRBD1. The CDR3 contains 15 residues. Germline V gene sequence: CDR1 KGHSH, CDR2 LQKENI. V shed 3 bases, J shed 4 bases, and the junction held 5 bases outside the gene matches. CDR3 region: CASSPSGTGAETQYF. The DNA of the CDR3 is TGTGCCAGCTCACCTTCCGGGACAGGGGCAGAGACCCAGTACTTC. Full variable domain (rest looked up from reference TRBV18 and TRBJ2-5): NAGVMQNPRHLVRRRGQEARLRCSPMKGHSHVYWYRQLPEEGLKFMVYLQKENIIDESGMPKERFSAEFPKEGPSILRIQQVVRGDSAAYFCASSPSGTGAETQYFGPGTRLLVL.

Within the sample, this clonotype is medium-sized. This sequence joins TRBV10-3 and TRBJ2-4; tentatively, D is TRBD1 (6 bases). CDR3 size: 14 residues. Germline loops: CDR1 ENHRY, CDR2 SYGVKD. The ends were cut back, 4 bases at V and 8 bases at J, with 15 bases in the middle. DNA for the CDR3: TGTGCCATCAGTGGGGACACCGCCGACGACATTCAGTACTTC. This encodes CAISGDTADDIQYF.

The chain links TRBV28 to TRBJ1-1; 7 bases line up with TRBD1. V trimming: 6 bases; J trimming: 10 bases; junction bases outside the gene matches: 5. Germline V gene sequence: CDR1 MDHEN, CDR2 SYDVKM. CDR3 size: 11 residues. DNA for the CDR3: TGTGCCAGCAGGGAATCAGGGGGAGCTTTCTTT. It is translated as CASRESGGAFF.

V usage is TRBV6-1 and J usage is TRBJ1-2; 10 bases map to TRBD1. V lost 5 bases to trimming and J lost 3 bases; unmatched junction nucleotides: 6. The germline gives CDR1 MNHNS, CDR2 SASEGT. The CDR3 runs 15 residues. CDR3 coding DNA: TGTGCCAGCAGTATGACAGGGGGCTTTTACTATGGCTACACCTTC. This sequence encodes CASSMTGGFYYGYTF.